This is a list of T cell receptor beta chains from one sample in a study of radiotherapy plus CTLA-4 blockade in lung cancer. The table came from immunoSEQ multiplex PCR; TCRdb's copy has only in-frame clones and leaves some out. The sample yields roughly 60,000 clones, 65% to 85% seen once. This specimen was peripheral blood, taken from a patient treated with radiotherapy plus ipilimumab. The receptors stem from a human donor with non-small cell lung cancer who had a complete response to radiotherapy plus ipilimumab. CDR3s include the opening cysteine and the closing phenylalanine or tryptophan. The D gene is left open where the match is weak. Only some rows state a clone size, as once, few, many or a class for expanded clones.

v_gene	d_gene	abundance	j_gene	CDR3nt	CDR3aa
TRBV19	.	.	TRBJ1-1	TGTGCCAGTAGTACGCCCCCGAGACAGGTCCAGAACACTGAAGCTTTCTTT	CASSTPPRQVQNTEAFF
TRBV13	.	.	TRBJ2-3	TGTGCCAGCAGCTTCGCGGTCCTCACAGATACGCAGTATTTT	CASSFAVLTDTQYF
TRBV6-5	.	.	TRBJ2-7	TGTGCCAGCAGTGACGAGGGGGACTACGAGCAGTACTTC	CASSDEGDYEQYF
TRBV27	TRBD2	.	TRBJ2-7	TGTGCCAGCAGCATCAGGGAGGGTACCTACGAGCAGTACTTC	CASSIREGTYEQYF
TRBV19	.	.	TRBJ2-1	TGTGCCAGTAGTATGCTCAACCAGGGATGGGAGCAGTTCTTC	CASSMLNQGWEQFF
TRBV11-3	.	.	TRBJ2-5	TGTGCCAGCAGCCTTCGGGACCTAGGGGGTGGGGAGACCCAGTACTTC	CASSLRDLGGGETQYF
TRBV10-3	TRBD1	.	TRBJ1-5	TGTGCCATCAGCGGACAGGGAGGGAATCAGCCCCAGCATTTT	CAISGQGGNQPQHF
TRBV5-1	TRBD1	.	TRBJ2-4	TGCGCCAGCAGCTTGGAGGGGACAGGGGATAACATTCAGTACTTC	CASSLEGTGDNIQYF
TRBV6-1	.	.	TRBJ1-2	TGTGCCAGCAAGCGGCCAAGAGGCGGCTACACCTTC	CASKRPRGGYTF
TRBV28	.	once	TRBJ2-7	TGTGCCAGCAGTTGGGGTGGCACAGGGTCCTACGAGCAGTACTTC	CASSWGGTGSYEQYF
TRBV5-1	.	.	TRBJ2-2	TGCGCCAGCAGCGTACAGGGCACCCCCGGGGAGCTGTTTTTT	CASSVQGTPGELFF
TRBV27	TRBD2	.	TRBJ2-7	TGTGCCAGCCGGGGCGGGGGGATTTACGAGCAGTACTTC	CASRGGGIYEQYF
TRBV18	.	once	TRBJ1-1	TGTGCCAGCTCACCACAGGGCCCGGGAATGAACACTGAAGCTTTCTTT	CASSPQGPGMNTEAFF
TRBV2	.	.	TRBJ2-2	TGTGCCAGCAGGGCAGTCAGGGATACCGGGGAGCTGTTTTTT	CASRAVRDTGELFF
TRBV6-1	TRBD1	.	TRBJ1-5	TGTGCCAGCAGTGCAGGGACAGGACGCTATAGCAATCAGCCCCAGCATTTT	CASSAGTGRYSNQPQHF
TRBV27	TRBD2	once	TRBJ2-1	TGTGCCAGCGGCGGGGGCGGGAGGGCCGGTGAGCAGTTCTTC	CASGGGGRAGEQFF
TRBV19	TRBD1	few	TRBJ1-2	TGTGCCAGTTCGACCCGGGACAGGGGGTTGGTTGGCTACACCTTC	CASSTRDRGLVGYTF
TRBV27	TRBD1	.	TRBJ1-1	TGTGCCAGCAGTTTACAGACCGGACAGGGATACACTGAAGCTTTCTTT	CASSLQTGQGYTEAFF
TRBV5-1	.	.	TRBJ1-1	TGCGCCAGCAGCCTTGTAGGGGGGGGCACTGAAGCTTTCTTT	CASSLVGGGTEAFF
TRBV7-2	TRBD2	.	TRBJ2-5	TGTGCCAGCAGCGGGGGACTACAAGAGACCCAGTACTTC	CASSGGLQETQYF
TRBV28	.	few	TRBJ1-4	TGTGCCAGCAGTTTAAGTTCGGGTAATGAAAAACTGTTTTTT	CASSLSSGNEKLFF
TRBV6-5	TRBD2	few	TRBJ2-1	TGTGCCAGCAGTTACACTAGCGGGGCCTACAATGAGCAGTTCTTC	CASSYTSGAYNEQFF
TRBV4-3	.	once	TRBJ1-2	TGCGCCAGCAGCCAAGCTATGAGCAGGGATGGCTACACCTTC	CASSQAMSRDGYTF
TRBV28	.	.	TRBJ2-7	TGTGCCAGCAGCCTCCCACCGCCCCGCGGTTCCTACGAGCAGTACTTC	CASSLPPPRGSYEQYF
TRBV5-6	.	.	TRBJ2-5	TGTGCCAGCAGCTTGGCCAATTTCCAGGAGACCCAGTACTTC	CASSLANFQETQYF
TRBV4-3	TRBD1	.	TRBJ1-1	TGCGCCAGCAGCCCCGGGACAGGGGAAGCTTTCTTT	CASSPGTGEAFF
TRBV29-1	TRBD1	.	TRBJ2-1	TGCAGCACAAGGACAGGGGACAGCTACAATGAGCAGTTCTTC	CSTRTGDSYNEQFF
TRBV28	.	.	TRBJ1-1	TGTGCCAGCAGCTCGACTGGGGAGGGGAACACTGAAGCTTTCTTT	CASSSTGEGNTEAFF
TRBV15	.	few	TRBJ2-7	TGTGCCACCGGGCTGGGGCTAGAGGGGGACGAGCAGTACTTC	CATGLGLEGDEQYF
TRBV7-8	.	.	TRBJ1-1	TGTGCCAGCAGCTTAGCATACAGGAACACTGAAGCTTTCTTT	CASSLAYRNTEAFF
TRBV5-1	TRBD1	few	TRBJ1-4	TGCGCCAGCAGCTTCCTGACAGGGACGAATGAAAAACTGTTTTTT	CASSFLTGTNEKLFF
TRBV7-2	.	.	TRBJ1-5	TGTGCCAGCAGCCCGCCAGGGCAGCCCCAGCATTTT	CASSPPGQPQHF
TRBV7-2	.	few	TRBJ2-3	TGTGCCAGCAGCGGGAAACAGGCTCACACAGATACGCAGTATTTT	CASSGKQAHTDTQYF
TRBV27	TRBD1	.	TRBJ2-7	TGTGCCAGCAGCTACGACAGGGGTCCCTACGAGCAGTACTTC	CASSYDRGPYEQYF
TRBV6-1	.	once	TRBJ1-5	TGTGCCAGCAGTGAAGTTCAGGGCAATCAGCCCCAGCATTTT	CASSEVQGNQPQHF
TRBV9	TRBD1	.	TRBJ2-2	TGTGCCAGCACCTACGGGACAGGGCACACCGGGGAGCTGTTTTTT	CASTYGTGHTGELFF
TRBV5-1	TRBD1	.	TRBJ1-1	TGCGCCAGCAGCCTGACAGGGCTCACTGAAGCTTTCTTT	CASSLTGLTEAFF
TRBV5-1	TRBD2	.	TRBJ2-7	TGCGCCAGCAGCCTAATGGGACTAGAAGTCGTCGGCGAGCAGTACTTC	CASSLMGLEVVGEQYF
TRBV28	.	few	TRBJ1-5	TGTGCCAGCAGTCGACCTCAGGAACCTAGCAATCAGCCCCAGCATTTT	CASSRPQEPSNQPQHF
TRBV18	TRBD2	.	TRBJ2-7	TGCGCCAGTGGGGGGGGACTCGCCTACGAGCAGTACTTC	CASGGGLAYEQYF
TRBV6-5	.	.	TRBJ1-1	TGTGCCAGCAGTTACTCCAGTCAACGTGAAGCTTTCTTT	CASSYSSQREAFF
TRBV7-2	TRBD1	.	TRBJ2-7	TGTGCCAGCAGCACCCCAAGGGGGGGACAGGGTAACGAGCAGTACTTC	CASSTPRGGQGNEQYF
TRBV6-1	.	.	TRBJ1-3	TGTGCCAGCAGTGGATACAGGGCTATCTCTGGAAACACCATATATTTT	CASSGYRAISGNTIYF
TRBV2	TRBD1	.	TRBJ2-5	TGTGCCAGCAGAGTAGGGACAGGGGGAATGGAGACCCAGTACTTC	CASRVGTGGMETQYF
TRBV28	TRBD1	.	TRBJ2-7	TGTGCCAGCAGTAACATTGCAGACAGGGACAAAACCCCATACGAGCAGTACTTC	CASSNIADRDKTPYEQYF
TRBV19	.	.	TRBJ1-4	TGTGCCAGTACCGACGGGGGTTCAACTAATGAAAAACTGTTTTTT	CASTDGGSTNEKLFF
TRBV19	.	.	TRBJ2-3	TGTGCCAGTAGACAATCTGGAGATACGCAGTATTTT	CASRQSGDTQYF
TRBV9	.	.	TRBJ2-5	TGTGCCAGCAGCGTTCGGGGGACCCAAACCCAAGAGACCCAGTACTTC	CASSVRGTQTQETQYF
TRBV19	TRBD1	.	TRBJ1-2	TGTGCCAGTAGTGCGACGACAGGGAGGTTCGGCTACACCTTC	CASSATTGRFGYTF
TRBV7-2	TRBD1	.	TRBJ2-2	TGTGCCAGGACGCCAACCGACAGGGGTGGGGCGGCCGGGGAGCTGTTTTTT	CARTPTDRGGAAGELFF
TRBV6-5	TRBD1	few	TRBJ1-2	TGTGCCAGCAGGTTGGGACAGGGCTATGGCTACACCTTC	CASRLGQGYGYTF
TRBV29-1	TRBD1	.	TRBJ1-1	TGCAGCATTCGACAGGGAGTGTCTTCGGGAGCTGAAGCTTTCTTT	CSIRQGVSSGAEAFF
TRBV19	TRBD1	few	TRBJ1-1	TGTGCCAGTAGTGCTCGGGCAGGGGGCATGAACACTGAAGCTTTCTTT	CASSARAGGMNTEAFF
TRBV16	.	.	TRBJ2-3	TGTGCCAGCATGGGACAAGGAACAGATACGCAGTATTTT	CASMGQGTDTQYF
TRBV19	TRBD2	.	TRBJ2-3	TGTGCCAGTAGCACCCCAGGACTAGGCTCAATCGGGGATACGCAGTATTTT	CASSTPGLGSIGDTQYF
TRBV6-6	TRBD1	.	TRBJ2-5	TGTGCCAGCAGCGGACAGGGGCGAGAGACCCAGTACTTC	CASSGQGRETQYF
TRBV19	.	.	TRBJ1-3	TGTGCCAGTAGTATACTTACCGGGACATCAGGAAACACCATATATTTT	CASSILTGTSGNTIYF
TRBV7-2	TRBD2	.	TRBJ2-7	TGTGCCAGCAGCTTCGGACTAGCGGGATTCTACGAGCAGTACTTC	CASSFGLAGFYEQYF
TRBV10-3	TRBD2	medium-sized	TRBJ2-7	TGTGCCATCAGTGAGCCGCGGGGGTCCTACGAGCAGTACTTC	CAISEPRGSYEQYF